The sequence of this TCR beta chain was determined in a study of cytomegalovirus exposure and HLA in healthy donors. Only a few counts were recorded for this clone. Its target is not known. Whole-study findings and limits: A few chains linked to CMV were shown in vitro to be specific for CMV antigens. Across all donors, roughly uniform sequencing depth was an assumption of the presence/absence analyses.

The PCR employed 60 Vbeta primers together with 13 Jbeta primers. This table comes from immunoSEQ multiplex PCR, and its TCRdb copy is limited to in-frame clones, with some not included. The table lists over 150,000 clones, roughly 80% of them singletons. The germline V and J ends were trimmed by 2 bases and 3 bases, with 16 bases remaining between them. The germline gives CDR1 ENHRY, CDR2 SYGVKD. The CDR3 runs to 16 residues. This sequence was found in a young woman in good health and CMV-seropositive. Sequenced material: PBMCs. This chain uses TRBV10-3 with TRBJ1-2; no definite D call. DNA for the CDR3: TGTGCCATCAGTGAGGGACGGACGGGAAGGGACTATGGCTACACCTTC. It yields the protein CAISEGRTGRDYGYTF.